One sample yielded the 8 T cell receptor beta chains listed below, sequenced in a study of human thymus T cells. The protocol was immunoSEQ multiplex PCR, while the TCRdb copy is restricted to in-frame clones and leaves out a portion. The sample lists fewer than 55,000 clones, 85% to 95% occurring once. Input material: blood. The receptors originated from a boy in the first two years of life with a congenital heart defect but otherwise immunologically healthy.

V gene TRBV7-2 combines with J gene TRBJ1-6, with D uncertain. Trimming took 5 bases from V and 0 from J, leaving 5 bases between them. CDR1 and CDR2 from the germline V gene are SGHTA and FQGNSA. The CDR3 is 14 amino acids. In nucleotides, the CDR3 is TGTGCCAGCAGCGTGAGCTCCTATAATTCACCCCTCCACTTT. Translating it yields CASSVSSYNSPLHF.

This chain joins TRBV28 and TRBJ1-2; weak D call: TRBD1 (5 bases). CDR1 is MDHEN, CDR2 SYDVKM, per germline. This CDR3 has 12 residues. With 6 bases removed from V and 8 bases from J, the gap between germline ends came to 13 bases. CDR3 DNA sequence: TGTGCCAGCAGACTCGGGGGGAGAGGCTACACCTTC. Protein sequence: CASRLGGRGYTF.

V usage is TRBV6-1 and J usage is TRBJ1-3; no firm D call. The CDR3 contains 15 residues. CDR1 is MNHNS, CDR2 SASEGT, per germline. Trimming removed 2 bases from V and 2 bases from J, with 10 bases in between. The CDR3: CASSENREAGNTIYF. Here the CDR3 DNA reads TGTGCCAGCAGTGAAAATAGGGAGGCTGGAAACACCATATATTTT.

V gene TRBV27 combines with J gene TRBJ2-1; TRBD2 matches 7 bases. CDR1 is MNHEY and CDR2 is SMNVEV in the germline V gene (reference sequence). The CDR3 extends over 11 amino acids. J lost 15 bases, V lost 5 bases, and 7 bases had no gene match. This chain's CDR3 is CASSLSGPTFF. The CDR3 DNA follows: TGTGCCAGCAGTCTTAGCGGGCCAACGTTCTTC.

The chain carries TRBV5-5 and TRBJ2-7; no clear D. V dropped 1 base and J dropped 2 bases, with 7 bases sitting between them. Germline assignment: CDR1 SGHKS and CDR2 YYEKEE (reference sequence). The length of the CDR3 is 13 residues. The CDR3, as DNA: TGTGCCAGCAGCTTGTATCCCGCCTACGAGCAGTACTTC. It codes for CASSLYPAYEQYF.

This clone was detected only a few times. The chain carries TRBV7-3 and TRBJ1-1; 7 bases map to TRBD1. Germline V gives CDR1 SGHTA, CDR2 FQGTGA. The CDR3 contains 14 residues. J gave up 4 bases and V 0 bases, and 2 bases lay outside the gene matches. CDR3 bases: TGTGCCAGCAGCTTAACAGGGGGCGCCACTGAAGCTTTCTTT. Its protein product is CASSLTGGATEAFF.

The CDR3 nucleotides read TGTGCCAGTAGTACCGGGACTACGAACACTGAAGCTTTCTTT. Protein product: CASSTGTTNTEAFF. The chain joins TRBV19 to TRBJ1-1; possibly TRBD1 for D (5 bases). CDR1 and CDR2 (germline): LNHDA, SQIVND (reference sequence). V was clipped by 4 bases and J by 1 base, with 10 bases between them. The CDR3 has 14 amino acids.

This clone was seen a few times. J is TRBJ1-1 and V is TRBV7-9; D may be TRBD1 (5 bases). Trimming took 5 bases from V and 5 from J, leaving 18 bases between them. Per the germline V gene, CDR1 is SEHNR and CDR2 is FQNEAQ (reference sequence). The CDR3 contains 15 residues. In DNA, the CDR3 is TGTGCCAGCAGCCGGAGCAGGGCGCGGGGTACTGAAGCTTTCTTT. Translation: CASSRSRARGTEAFF. Looking up the rest from reference TRBV7-9 and TRBJ1-1 gives the full variable domain: DTGVSQNPRHKITKRGQNVTFRCDPISEHNRLYWYRQTLGQGPEFLTYFQNEAQLEKSRLLSDRFSAERPKGSFSTLEIQRTEQGDSAMYLCASSRSRARGTEAFFGQGTRLTVV.